This TCR beta chain was identified during a study of identifying expanded T cells in peripheral blood. Study results and caveats: Across healthy donors, higher total template counts meant significantly greater roughly 2-week count variance. Technical replicates showed around 1.2 changed clones; two weeks approximately 16; four weeks 19.

V lost 1 base to trimming and J lost 7 bases, with 14 bases between them. This CDR3 has 15 residues. Germline CDR1 and CDR2: LGHNA and YSLEER. Healthy donors had no documented immune events, such as infections, while sampled. This clone was seen just once. Its specificity is not known. Sequenced by immunoSEQ multiplex PCR; TCRdb stores in-frame clones only, minus some. The table shows 75,000 to 95,000 clones, with about 90% occurring only once. The chain is built from TRBV4-3 and TRBJ1-3, with D tentatively TRBD1 (5 bases). The specimen sequenced was blood. The sequence came from a person aged 18 to 75 in good health. The CDR3 coding sequence is TGCGCCAGCAGCCAAGCAGGGTCGGGGAGGAACACCATATATTTT. Its protein product is CASSQAGSGRNTIYF.